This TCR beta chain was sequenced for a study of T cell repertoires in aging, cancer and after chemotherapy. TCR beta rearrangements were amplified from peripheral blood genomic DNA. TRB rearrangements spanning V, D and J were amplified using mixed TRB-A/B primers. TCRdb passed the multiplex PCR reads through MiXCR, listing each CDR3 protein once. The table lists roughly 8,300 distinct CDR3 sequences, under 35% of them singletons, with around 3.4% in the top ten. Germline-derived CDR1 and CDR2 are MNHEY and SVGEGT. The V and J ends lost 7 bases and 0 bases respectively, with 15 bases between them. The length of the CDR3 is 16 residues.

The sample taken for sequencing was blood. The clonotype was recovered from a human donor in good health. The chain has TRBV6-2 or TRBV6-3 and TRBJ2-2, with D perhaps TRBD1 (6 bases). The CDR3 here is CASIGQSIANTGELFF. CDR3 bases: TGTGCCAGCATCGGACAGTCGATCGCGAACACCGGGGAGCTGTTTTTT.